The rows below give T cell receptor beta chains drawn from one sample of a study of T cells in Graves' hyperthyroidism and ophthalmopathy. TCRdb reanalysed the multiplex PCR reads using MiXCR and keeps one entry per CDR3 protein. The top ten clones hold around 3.5% of a sample with around 600,000 distinct CDR3 sequences, more than 15% of them seen once. The sequencing sample was made of blood. The origin of the receptors is a woman aged 40 to 55 with Graves' ophthalmopathy. Each CDR3 is given with its conserved first and last residue. Each record gives: CDR3 DNA, CDR3 protein, D gene, V gene, clone size, J gene. A D gene is named only where the DNA matches it firmly. Rows may omit the clone size; those that give it use once, few, many or a size class.

cdr3_nt: TGTGCCAGCAGCCCAACAGGCGTGAGCTCCTACAATGAGCAGTTCTTC
cdr3_aa: CASSPTGVSSYNEQFF
d_call: -
v_call: TRBV7-9
clone_size: many
j_call: TRBJ2-1

cdr3_nt: TGCGCCAGCAGCCAGGACCCGCTCAATGAGCAGTTCTTC
cdr3_aa: CASSQDPLNEQFF
d_call: -
v_call: TRBV5-1
clone_size: many
j_call: TRBJ2-1

cdr3_nt: TGTGCCAGCAGCTCCCTGACGGTCCAAGAGACCCAGTACTTC
cdr3_aa: CASSSLTVQETQYF
d_call: -
v_call: TRBV7-2
clone_size: many
j_call: TRBJ2-5

cdr3_nt: TGTGCCAGCAGACAGGGCTGGGGGCTATCCTACGAGCAGTACTTC
cdr3_aa: CASRQGWGLSYEQYF
d_call: -
v_call: TRBV27
clone_size: -
j_call: TRBJ2-7

cdr3_nt: TGTGCCAGCAGTTACGGACAGGGGGCAGGGGAGCAGTTCTTC
cdr3_aa: CASSYGQGAGEQFF
d_call: TRBD1
v_call: TRBV6-5
clone_size: few
j_call: TRBJ2-1

cdr3_nt: TGTGCCAGCAGCTTATCCCGAACCGGGGAGCTGTTTTTT
cdr3_aa: CASSLSRTGELFF
d_call: -
v_call: TRBV11-2
clone_size: many
j_call: TRBJ2-2

cdr3_nt: TGTGCCAGCACTACACTAGCGGGAGAGGGGGGGAGTGAGCAGTTCTTC
cdr3_aa: CASTTLAGEGGSEQFF
d_call: TRBD2
v_call: TRBV6-1
clone_size: many
j_call: TRBJ2-1

cdr3_nt: TGTGCCAGCAGCTTAGATGATTCTCTTGAGATAGGTGAAGCTTTCTTT
cdr3_aa: CASSLDDSLEIGEAFF
d_call: -
v_call: TRBV7-8
clone_size: -
j_call: TRBJ1-1

cdr3_nt: TGTGCCAGCAGTGAACTTCAGGGAGCGGGAGGAGAGACCCAGTACTTC
cdr3_aa: CASSELQGAGGETQYF
d_call: TRBD2
v_call: TRBV2
clone_size: many
j_call: TRBJ2-5

cdr3_nt: TGTGCCAGCTCACCAACGCGGGATCGGAACACTGAAGCTTTCTTT
cdr3_aa: CASSPTRDRNTEAFF
d_call: -
v_call: TRBV18
clone_size: many
j_call: TRBJ1-1

cdr3_nt: TGTGCCAGCTCTAACCGACAGGAGGGGGTCACTGAAGCTTTCTTT
cdr3_aa: CASSNRQEGVTEAFF
d_call: -
v_call: TRBV18
clone_size: many
j_call: TRBJ1-1

cdr3_nt: TGTGCCAGCAGCCGGACTAGCGGGAGGGGAAAGACCCAGTACTTC
cdr3_aa: CASSRTSGRGKTQYF
d_call: TRBD2
v_call: TRBV11-3
clone_size: -
j_call: TRBJ2-5

cdr3_nt: TGTGCCAGTAGTATAGGTACAGGGGGCACCACCTACAATGAGCAGTTCTTC
cdr3_aa: CASSIGTGGTTYNEQFF
d_call: TRBD1
v_call: TRBV19
clone_size: -
j_call: TRBJ2-1

cdr3_nt: TGTGCCAGCAGCTTAGTAGCGGGAGGGCATGAGACCCAGTACTTC
cdr3_aa: CASSLVAGGHETQYF
d_call: TRBD2
v_call: TRBV7-9
clone_size: many
j_call: TRBJ2-5

cdr3_nt: TGTGCCAGCAGTTATCGACAGGGGGCGGGCACCGGGGAGCTGTTTTTT
cdr3_aa: CASSYRQGAGTGELFF
d_call: TRBD1
v_call: TRBV12-3/TRBV12-4
clone_size: -
j_call: TRBJ2-2

cdr3_nt: TGTGCCATCAGTGAGGCTGGTGTGAGCTCCTACAATGAGCAGTTCTTC
cdr3_aa: CAISEAGVSSYNEQFF
d_call: -
v_call: TRBV12-3/TRBV12-4
clone_size: -
j_call: TRBJ2-1

cdr3_nt: TGTGCCAGCAGCCAAGATTTATACGGTTACTCCTACGAGCAGTACTTC
cdr3_aa: CASSQDLYGYSYEQYF
d_call: -
v_call: TRBV14
clone_size: few
j_call: TRBJ2-7

cdr3_nt: TGCGCCAGCAGCTTAAGGGACCACCTTAATGAGCAGTTCTTC
cdr3_aa: CASSLRDHLNEQFF
d_call: -
v_call: TRBV5-1
clone_size: few
j_call: TRBJ2-1

cdr3_nt: TGCGCCAGCAGCCTGCCGGGGGCGCTTGGCTACACCTTC
cdr3_aa: CASSLPGALGYTF
d_call: -
v_call: TRBV5-1
clone_size: few
j_call: TRBJ1-2

cdr3_nt: TGCAGTGCTCAAAGACAGTGGGAGCAGTTCTTC
cdr3_aa: CSAQRQWEQFF
d_call: -
v_call: TRBV20-1
clone_size: -
j_call: TRBJ2-1

cdr3_nt: TGTGCCAGCTCACCCGACAGGGAGCTGGTCGAGCAGTACTTC
cdr3_aa: CASSPDRELVEQYF
d_call: TRBD1
v_call: TRBV18
clone_size: many
j_call: TRBJ2-7

cdr3_nt: TGCGCCAGCAGAGGACAGGGGTCCGTGAAAGGCTACACCTTC
cdr3_aa: CASRGQGSVKGYTF
d_call: TRBD1
v_call: TRBV5-1
clone_size: -
j_call: TRBJ1-2

cdr3_nt: TGTGCCAGCAGCTTGGAAGGACAGCTGGGGTATGGCTACACCTTC
cdr3_aa: CASSLEGQLGYGYTF
d_call: -
v_call: TRBV7-3
clone_size: -
j_call: TRBJ1-2

cdr3_nt: TGTGCCAGCAGTTTCTCGTCCAACCCAGAGACTTTCTTT
cdr3_aa: CASSFSSNPETFF
d_call: -
v_call: TRBV28
clone_size: many
j_call: TRBJ1-1

cdr3_nt: TGCAGCGGTCGTGGAGGGTCAGATACGCAGTATTTT
cdr3_aa: CSGRGGSDTQYF
d_call: -
v_call: TRBV29-1
clone_size: -
j_call: TRBJ2-3

cdr3_nt: TGTGCCAGCGGAGAAGCGATTACCTACAATGAGCAGTTCTTC
cdr3_aa: CASGEAITYNEQFF
d_call: -
v_call: TRBV25-1
clone_size: few
j_call: TRBJ2-1

cdr3_nt: TGTGCCAGCAGCCAGACTAGCTTCCACGAGCAGTACTTC
cdr3_aa: CASSQTSFHEQYF
d_call: TRBD2
v_call: TRBV12-3/TRBV12-4
clone_size: many
j_call: TRBJ2-7

cdr3_nt: TGTGCCAGCAGCCAACGGGACAGGGCCTACAATGAGCAGTTCTTC
cdr3_aa: CASSQRDRAYNEQFF
d_call: TRBD1
v_call: TRBV7-9
clone_size: many
j_call: TRBJ2-1

cdr3_nt: -
cdr3_aa: CASSTSTDNTEAFF
d_call: -
v_call: TRBV2
clone_size: many
j_call: TRBJ1-1

cdr3_nt: TGTGCCAGCAGTCCTAGAGTCCTCTACGAGCAGTACTTC
cdr3_aa: CASSPRVLYEQYF
d_call: -
v_call: TRBV28
clone_size: many
j_call: TRBJ2-7

cdr3_nt: TGTGCCATCAGTGAATCCAATAGCGACAATGAGCAGTTCTTC
cdr3_aa: CAISESNSDNEQFF
d_call: -
v_call: TRBV10-3
clone_size: few
j_call: TRBJ2-1

cdr3_nt: TGCAGTGCCCAGGGAGGTGGAGAGACCCAGTACTTC
cdr3_aa: CSAQGGGETQYF
d_call: -
v_call: TRBV29-1
clone_size: few
j_call: TRBJ2-5